These 5 T cell receptor beta chains came from one sample sequenced in a study of T-cell memory formation after mild COVID-19. A single record per CDR3 protein comes from TCRdb applying MiXCR to the 5' RACE reads. The table shows approximately 100,000 distinct CDR3 sequences, with 11% occurring only once. Material: PBMCs or a T cell subset sorted from them (not recorded which). These receptors all stem from a man younger than 35 who had mild COVID-19 (a few samples of this study predate the infection). Cell type and time point are not known.

This clonotype came up a few times. The rearrangement links TRBV27 to TRBJ2-1; the D gene is possibly TRBD1 (5 bases). V was shortened by 3 bases and J by 0 bases, with 12 bases between the two germline ends. The CDR3 spans 16 residues. The germline V gene encodes CDR1 MNHEY and CDR2 SMNVEV (reference sequence). The CDR3 coding sequence is TGTGCCAGCAGTTTCGACAGCTCGAGCTCCTACAATGAGCAGTTCTTC. Translated, it gives CASSFDSSSSYNEQFF.

In its sample, this clonotype was seen a few times. The chain uses TRBV6-5 and TRBJ1-4, with a weak D call TRBD1 (6 bases). Trimming stripped 6 bases from V and 12 bases from J, with 26 bases between. Germline values: CDR1 MNHEY, CDR2 SVGAGI. The CDR3 is made up of 16 amino acids. CDR3 sequence reads: CASSKMAGAVSGELFF. Here the CDR3 DNA reads TGTGCCAGCAGCAAAATGGCGGGGGCGGTCTCGGGGGAACTGTTTTTT.

The chain combines TRBV12-3 or TRBV12-4 with TRBJ2-1; TRBD1 agrees at 9 bases. This CDR3 comprises 14 residues. J lost 8 bases, V lost 6 bases, and 8 bases had no gene match. Here the CDR3 DNA reads TGTGCCAGCAGCTCTGGACAGGGGATGGATGAGCAGTTCTTC. Protein product: CASSSGQGMDEQFF.

Only one count was recorded for this clonotype. This chain connects TRBV27 to TRBJ1-6; D is undetermined. CDR1 is MNHEY, CDR2 SMNVEV, per germline (reference sequence). Trimming stripped 2 bases from V and 4 bases from J, with 9 bases between. CDR3 length: 15 amino acids. The CDR3 DNA reads TGTGCCAGCAGTTTAGGCGGACCATATAATTCACCCCTCCACTTT. Translating gives CASSLGGPYNSPLHF.

Only a few counts were recorded for this clonotype. J is TRBJ2-2 and V is TRBV5-1, with D hard to call. From germline, CDR1 is SGHRS and CDR2 YFSETQ. The CDR3 runs 17 residues. Trimming pared 0 bases from V and 7 bases from J, leaving 19 bases between. CDR3 in DNA: TGCGCCAGCAGCTTGGAGTCTGTGGGGTTCCCCATCGGGGAGCTGTTTTTT. This gives the protein CASSLESVGFPIGELFF. Variable domain in full (rest from reference TRBV5-1 and TRBJ2-2): KAGVTQTPRYLIKTRGQQVTLSCSPISGHRSVSWYQQTPGQGLQFLFEYFSETQRNKGNFPGRFSGRQFSNSRSEMNVSTLELGDSALYLCASSLESVGFPIGELFFGEGSRLTVL.